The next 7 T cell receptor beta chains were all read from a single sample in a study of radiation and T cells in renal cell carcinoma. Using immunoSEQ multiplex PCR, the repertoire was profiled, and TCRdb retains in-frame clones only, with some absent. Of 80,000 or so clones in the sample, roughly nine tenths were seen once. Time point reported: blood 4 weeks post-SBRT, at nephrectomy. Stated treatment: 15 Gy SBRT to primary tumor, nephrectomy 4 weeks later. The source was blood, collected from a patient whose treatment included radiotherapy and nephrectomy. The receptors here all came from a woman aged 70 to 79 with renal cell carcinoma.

CDR3 amino acids: CASSLARAGAKETQYF. The DNA for the CDR3 is TGTGCCAGCAGCTTGGCCAGGGCAGGGGCGAAAGAGACCCAGTACTTC. This chain links TRBV5-4 with TRBJ2-5, with TRBD1 as a possible D gene (6 bases). Trimming took 0 bases from V and 3 from J, leaving 15 bases between them. This CDR3 is built from 16 residues. Germline CDR1 reads SGHNT; CDR2 reads YYREEE (reference sequence). The full variable domain, with the rest looked up from reference TRBV5-4 and TRBJ2-5, is ETGVTQSPTHLIKTRGQQVTLRCSSQSGHNTVSWYQQALGQGPQFIFQYYREEENGRGNFPPRFSGLQFPNYSSELNVNALELDDSALYLCASSLARAGAKETQYFGPGTRLLVL.

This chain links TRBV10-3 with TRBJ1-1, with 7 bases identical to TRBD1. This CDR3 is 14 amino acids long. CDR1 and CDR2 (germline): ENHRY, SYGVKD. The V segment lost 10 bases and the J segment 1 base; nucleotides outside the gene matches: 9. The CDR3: CATTEGARNTEAFF. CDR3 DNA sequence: TGTGCCACGACGGAGGGGGCGCGGAACACTGAAGCTTTCTTT.

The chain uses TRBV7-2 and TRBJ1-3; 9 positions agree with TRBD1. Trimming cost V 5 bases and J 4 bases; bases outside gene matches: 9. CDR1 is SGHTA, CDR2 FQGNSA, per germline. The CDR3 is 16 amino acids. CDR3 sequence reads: CASSQLAQGAGNTIYF. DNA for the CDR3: TGTGCCAGCAGCCAACTGGCACAGGGGGCCGGAAACACCATATATTTT.

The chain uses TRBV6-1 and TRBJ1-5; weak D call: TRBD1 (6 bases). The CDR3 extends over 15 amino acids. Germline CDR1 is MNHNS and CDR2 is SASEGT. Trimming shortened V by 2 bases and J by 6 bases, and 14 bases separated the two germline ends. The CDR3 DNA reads TGTGCCAGCAGTGAAACAGGGTGGAGGAGTCAGCCCCAGCATTTT. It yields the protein CASSETGWRSQPQHF.

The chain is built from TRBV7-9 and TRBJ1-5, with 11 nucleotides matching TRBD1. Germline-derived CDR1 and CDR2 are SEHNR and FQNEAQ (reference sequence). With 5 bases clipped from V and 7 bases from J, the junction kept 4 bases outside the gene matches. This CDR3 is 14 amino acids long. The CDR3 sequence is CASSRDRGDQPQHF. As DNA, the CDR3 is TGTGCCAGCAGCCGGGACAGGGGGGACCAGCCCCAGCATTTT.

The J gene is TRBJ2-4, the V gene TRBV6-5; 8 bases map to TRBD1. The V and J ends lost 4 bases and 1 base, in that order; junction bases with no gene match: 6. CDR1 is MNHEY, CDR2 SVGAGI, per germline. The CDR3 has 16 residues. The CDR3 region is CASSSGQVTAKNIQYF. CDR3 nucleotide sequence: TGTGCCAGCAGTTCGGGACAGGTTACGGCCAAAAACATTCAGTACTTC.

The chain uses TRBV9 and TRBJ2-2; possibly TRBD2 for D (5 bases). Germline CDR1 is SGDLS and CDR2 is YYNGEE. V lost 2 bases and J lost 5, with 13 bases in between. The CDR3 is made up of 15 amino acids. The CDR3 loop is CASSVDFDGTGELFF. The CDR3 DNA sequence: TGTGCCAGCAGCGTGGACTTCGACGGTACCGGGGAGCTGTTTTTT.